A single sample is the source of the 8 T cell receptor beta chains below, sequenced in a study of glioma-infiltrating T cells. TCR alpha and beta CDR3 regions were amplified from RNA using iRepertoire nested multiplex PCR. TCRdb independently ran MiXCR on the multiplex PCR reads; one entry per CDR3 protein. The sample lists tens of thousands of distinct CDR3 sequences, around 42% occurring once. The sequenced sample consisted of glioma tissue, nonneoplastic brain tissue, or PBMCs (not recorded which). The receptors stem from a human donor with low-grade glioma or glioblastoma, undergoing nonglioma brain surgery, or in good health (not recorded which).

In the case of this clonotype: A much larger clone lies one base from this, so it may be a read error. Likely a read error: the CDR3 ends without its conserved phenylalanine or tryptophan. V is TRBV19 and J is TRBJ1-2; no definite D call. The CDR3 totals 13 residues. The germline gives CDR1 LNHDA, CDR2 SQIVND (reference sequence). Trimming shortened V by 6 bases and J by 9 bases, and 17 bases separated the two germline ends. This CDR3 is CASRIGGNRRYTS. In nucleotides, the CDR3 is TGTGCCAGTAGAATCGGCGGGAACCGACGCTACACCTCC.

In this sample, this clonotype turned up many times. The J gene is TRBJ2-3, the V gene TRBV2; D unresolved. This CDR3 comprises 11 residues. Germline V gene data show CDR1 as SNHLY and CDR2 as FYNNEI. V was trimmed by 7 bases and J by 3 bases, leaving 5 bases between them. Here the CDR3 DNA reads TGTGCCAGCACCATTACAGATACGCAGTATTTT. This gives the protein CASTITDTQYF.

This clonotype was seen many times. V gene TRBV10-1 combines with J gene TRBJ1-4; D remains unclear. V was shortened by 3 bases and J by 5 bases, with 10 bases between the two germline ends. Germline V gene data show CDR1 as WNHNN and CDR2 as SYGVQD (reference sequence). The CDR3 is 14 residues long. The CDR3 nucleotides are TGCGCCAGCAGTGACGTGGGCTTGAATGAAAAACTGTTTTTT. This gives the protein CASSDVGLNEKLFF.

This clonotype was counted between two and nine times. The J gene is TRBJ2-3, the V gene TRBV29-1; D is tentatively TRBD1 or TRBD2 (5 bases each). The CDR3 extends over 15 amino acids. CDR1 is SQVTM, CDR2 ANQGSEA, per germline. Trimming stripped 8 bases from V and 1 base from J, with 19 bases between. The CDR3 nucleotides are TGCAGCTGCGATAGTTGGAGAGGGGGCACAGATACGCAGTATTTT. Its protein is CSCDSWRGGTDTQYF.

This clonotype was recorded at least ten times. The chain links TRBV7-9 to TRBJ2-5; D is unresolved. The CDR3 is 15 amino acids. Germline CDR1 is SEHNR and CDR2 is FQNEAQ (reference sequence). V gave up 0 bases and J gave up 1 base, with 9 bases separating them. CDR3 nucleotides: TGTGCCAGCAGCTTAGCATCACGGGCCCAAGAGACCCAGTACTTC. Its translation: CASSLASRAQETQYF.

To note about this clonotype: This sequence may be a read error, since a much larger clone differs from it by one base. V is TRBV19 and J is TRBJ2-5; no clear D. Trimming left V 5 bases short and J 0 bases short, with 1 base between. The CDR3 is 11 amino acids. The V gene's germline CDR1 is LNHDA and CDR2 SQIVND (reference sequence). Here the CDR3 DNA reads TGTGCCAGTAGTGACCAAGAGACCCAGTACTTC. Amino acid sequence: CASSDQETQYF.

In its sample, this clonotype was seen once. A read error is possible here, since a much larger clone lies one base away. The chain recombines TRBV5-1 with TRBJ1-5; 8 nucleotides align to TRBD1. The CDR3 is 16 amino acids. V trimming: 4 bases; J trimming: 2 bases; junction bases outside the gene matches: 8. The germline V gene has CDR1 SGHRS and CDR2 YFSETQ. CDR3 loop: CASSPQGQVGNQPQHF. In DNA form, the CDR3 reads TGCGCCAGCAGCCCTCAGGGACAGGTGGGCAATCAGCCCCAGCATTTT. Full variable domain (outside the CDR3, taken from reference TRBV5-1 and TRBJ1-5): KAGVTQTPRYLIKTRGQQVTLSCSPISGHRSVSWYQQTPGQGLQFLFEYFSETQRNKGNFPGRFSGRQFSNSRSEMNVSTLELGDSALYLCASSPQGQVGNQPQHFGDGTRLSIL.

This clonotype was picked up many times. The chain carries TRBV28 and TRBJ2-1; D not certain. CDR3 length: 13 residues. V was pared by 5 bases and J by 7 bases, with 12 bases between. Germline loops: CDR1 MDHEN, CDR2 SYDVKM. The CDR3, as DNA: TGTGCCAGCAGTGGTGGCAGCTTTAATGAGCAGTTCTTC. This sequence encodes CASSGGSFNEQFF.